The clone carrying this T cell receptor (beta chain) has a handful of counts. The data stem from a study of T cells of healthy individuals. Germline trimming cut 5 bases from V and 7 bases from J; bases unmatched to any gene: 6. The CDR3 contains 14 residues. From germline, CDR1 is LNHDA and CDR2 SQIVND (reference sequence). TCRdb fed the 5' RACE reads into MiXCR, producing one record per CDR3 protein. Of about 41,000 distinct CDR3 sequences in the sample, 4% to 5% are singletons; the top ten hold more than 8%. V is TRBV19 and J is TRBJ1-2; 11 bases align to TRBD1. This clonotype was obtained from a human donor in good health. CDR3 DNA sequence: TGTGCCAGTAGTCCGTCCGGGACAGGGGGTGGCTACACCTTC. It is translated as CASSPSGTGGGYTF. The variable domain in full, with the rest retrieved from reference TRBV19 and TRBJ1-2, is DGGITQSPKYLFRKEGQNVTLSCEQNLNHDAMYWYRQDPGQGLRLIYYSQIVNDFQKGDIAEGYSVSREKKESFPLTVTSAQKNPTAFYLCASSPSGTGGGYTFGSGTRLTVV.